Sequencing of this T cell receptor (beta chain) was carried out in a study of blood T cell repertoires in COVID-19. Study-level background: COVID-19 samples collected from the United States, Italy and Spain covered acute and convalescent phases. T cells, B-cell-depleted T cells, or PBMCs provided the cDNA or gDNA that served as material.

Measured with immunoSEQ multiplex PCR; TCRdb has only the in-frame clones, and not every one. The sample lists some 700,000 clones, about 90% seen once, with roughly 0.26% in the top ten. This receptor was obtained from a woman between 18 and 29 years old with acute or convalescent COVID-19. The sequencing input was peripheral blood.

The CDR3 DNA reads as TGCAGCGCCCGGGACAGGCTTTTGTATGGCTACACCTTC. It codes for CSARDRLLYGYTF. The rearrangement uses TRBV29-1 and TRBJ1-2; 8 bases map to TRBD1. This CDR3 is built from 13 residues. The germline V gene encodes CDR1 SQVTM and CDR2 ANQGSEA. The junction had 9 bases not matched to a gene; V was cut back by 7 bases and J by 5 bases. The full variable domain, rest sourced from reference TRBV29-1 and TRBJ1-2, is SAVISQKPSRDICQRGTSLTIQCQVDSQVTMMFWYRQQPGQSLTLIATANQGSEATYESGFVIDKFPISRPNLTFSTLTVSNMSPEDSSIYLCSARDRLLYGYTFGSGTRLTVV.